The 15 T cell receptor beta chains below were found in one sample sequenced in a study of Graves' ophthalmopathy and Graves' hyperthyroidism. Using RNA transcripts, the TCR beta CDR3 regions were amplified. First-round RT-PCR with HTBI primers preceded a second-round multiplex PCR. TCRdb recomputed calls from the multiplex PCR reads with MiXCR, one row per CDR3 protein. Among about 340,000 distinct CDR3 sequences listed, about 17% were seen once. Material: peripheral blood. All receptors derive from an adult man with Graves' ophthalmopathy.

The chain uses TRBV7-2 and TRBJ1-2; no clear D. Germline V gene lookup returns CDR1 SGHTA and CDR2 FQGNSA. This CDR3 region has 14 residues. V dropped 2 bases and J dropped 0 bases, with 7 bases sitting between them. The CDR3 sequence: CASSLQTSNYGYTF. The CDR3 DNA follows: TGTGCCAGCAGCTTACAGACTTCTAACTATGGCTACACCTTC.

There are many counts of this clonotype. The chain is built from TRBV3-1 and TRBJ2-7; 8 nucleotides line up with TRBD1. The V segment lost 3 bases and the J segment 1 base; nucleotides outside the gene matches: 5. The CDR3 has 15 amino acids. CDR1 LGHDT and CDR2 YNNKEL come from the germline V gene (reference sequence). CDR3 protein: CASSHPGTGSYEQYF. The CDR3 DNA sequence: TGTGCCAGCAGCCACCCCGGGACAGGATCCTACGAGCAGTACTTC.

This clonotype was counted at least ten times. The chain uses TRBV7-9 and TRBJ1-3, with D perhaps matching TRBD1 (6 bases). The CDR3 covers 16 residues. Germline CDR1 reads SEHNR; CDR2 reads FQNEAQ (reference sequence). The V gene lost 5 bases and the J gene lost 0 bases, with 14 bases spanning the gap. CDR3 in amino acids: CASSKETGHSGNTIYF. The CDR3 DNA reads TGTGCCAGCAGCAAAGAGACAGGCCACTCTGGAAACACCATATATTTT.

The sample holds many counts of this clonotype. The chain carries TRBV6-1 and TRBJ2-5; D is undetermined. V lost 2 bases and J lost 5, with 18 bases in between. Germline CDR1 MNHNS, CDR2 SASEGT. The CDR3 runs 16 residues. This chain's CDR3 is CASSEPWLKGGETQYF. In DNA form, the CDR3 reads TGTGCCAGCAGTGAACCTTGGTTAAAAGGTGGGGAGACCCAGTACTTC.

The rearrangement links TRBV30 to TRBJ2-7; 12 positions match TRBD2. The CDR3 consists of 19 residues. The germline V gene encodes CDR1 GTSNPN and CDR2 SVGIG (reference sequence). With 5 bases clipped from V and 5 bases from J, the junction kept 22 bases outside the gene matches. CDR3 residues: CAWAGWTARLAGASDEQYF. The CDR3 nucleotides read TGTGCCTGGGCAGGGTGGACGGCACGACTAGCGGGAGCCTCGGACGAGCAGTACTTC.

V is TRBV30 and J is TRBJ1-2; 8 nucleotides agree with TRBD1. Losses at the gene ends were 5 bases for V and 6 bases for J; bases not matched to a gene: 5. CDR1 is GTSNPN and CDR2 is SVGIG in the germline V gene (reference sequence). The CDR3 is 12 residues long. As DNA, the CDR3 is TGTGCCTGGGAGGACAGGGAACATGGCTACACCTTC. Translation gives CAWEDREHGYTF. Looking up the rest from reference TRBV30 and TRBJ1-2 gives the full variable domain: SQTIHQWPATLVQPVGSPLSLECTVEGTSNPNLYWYRQAAGRGLQLLFYSVGIGQISSEVPQNLSASRPQDRQFILSSKKLLLSDSGFYLCAWEDREHGYTFGSGTRLTVV.

This clonotype was counted ten times or more. This chain uses TRBV28 with TRBJ1-3; D is undetermined. The germline V and J ends were trimmed by 7 bases and 3 bases, with 10 bases remaining between them. CDR1 and CDR2 (germline): MDHEN, SYDVKM. The CDR3 is 13 residues long. This CDR3 is CASKLDGGNTIYF. In DNA form, the CDR3 reads TGTGCCAGCAAATTGGACGGTGGAAACACCATATATTTT.

This clonotype has at least ten counts. The chain has TRBV9 and TRBJ1-5, with a weak D call TRBD1 (6 bases). The CDR3 is 15 amino acids. In germline, CDR1 is SGDLS, CDR2 YYNGEE. V shed 3 bases and J shed 2 bases, with 12 bases lying between them. For the CDR3, the DNA is TGTGCCAGCAGCGGCGGAGAGGGGGGCAATCAGCCCCAGCATTTT. It encodes CASSGGEGGNQPQHF.

This clonotype has ten or more counts. This chain uses TRBV9 with TRBJ1-2; D may be TRBD1 (5 bases). The germline gives CDR1 SGDLS, CDR2 YYNGEE. The CDR3 length is 14 residues. V was clipped by 0 bases and J by 8 bases, with 14 bases between them. In DNA form, the CDR3 reads TGTGCCAGCAGCGTAGCAGGGCTACCGGCGGGCTACACCTTC. Amino acid sequence: CASSVAGLPAGYTF.

This clonotype was observed at least ten times. The genes are TRBV2 and TRBJ2-2; no definite D call. Per germline, CDR1 SNHLY and CDR2 FYNNEI. There are 13 residues in the CDR3. Trimming shortened V by 4 bases and J by 4 bases, and 7 bases separated the two germline ends. Here the CDR3 reads CASSGQLTGELFF. CDR3 DNA sequence: TGTGCCAGCAGTGGGCAGCTCACCGGGGAGCTGTTTTTT.

This clonotype appeared many times. The rearrangement uses TRBV2 and TRBJ2-7, with D maybe TRBD2 (6 bases). This CDR3 is 14 amino acids long. From germline, CDR1 is SNHLY and CDR2 FYNNEI. Trimming took 7 bases from V and 6 from J, leaving 19 bases between them. CDR3 residues: CASTEGSGTCEQYF. DNA of the CDR3: TGTGCCAGCACTGAGGGTAGCGGAACCTGCGAGCAGTACTTC.

This clonotype was found many times. V is TRBV4-1 and J is TRBJ1-1; D unclear. Germline CDR1 and CDR2: MGHRA and YSYEKL. The germline V and J ends were trimmed by 2 bases and 0 bases, with 10 bases remaining between them. This CDR3 has 15 amino acids. CDR3 bases: TGCGCCAGCAGCCAAAGAAGACTCATGAACACTGAAGCTTTCTTT. This gives the protein CASSQRRLMNTEAFF.

This clonotype was seen ten or more times. The chain combines TRBV12-3 or TRBV12-4 with TRBJ2-7; 7 bases line up with TRBD2. The CDR3 covers 13 residues. Unmatched junction bases numbered 6, after V lost 7 bases and J lost 3 bases. CDR3 protein: CASMDAGDYEQYF. The DNA for the CDR3 is TGTGCCAGCATGGATGCGGGGGACTACGAGCAGTACTTC.

This clonotype showed up many times. This chain uses TRBV19 with TRBJ1-3; D unresolved. Trimming cost V 3 bases and J 0 bases, with 9 bases left between them. The CDR3 is 15 residues long. The germline gives CDR1 LNHDA, CDR2 SQIVND (reference sequence). CDR3 nucleotide sequence: TGTGCCAGTAGTATTTCCTCTTACTCTGGAAACACCATATATTTT. Protein sequence: CASSISSYSGNTIYF.

This clonotype came up many times. This chain connects TRBV11-2 to TRBJ1-3; tentative D call: TRBD1 (6 bases). Germline V gene lookup returns CDR1 SGHAT and CDR2 FQNNGV. This CDR3 is 15 amino acids long. V shed 5 bases and J shed 0 bases, with 11 bases lying between them. CDR3 nucleotides: TGTGCCAGCAGCCGGGACACTAACTCTGGAAACACCATATATTTT. This codes for CASSRDTNSGNTIYF.